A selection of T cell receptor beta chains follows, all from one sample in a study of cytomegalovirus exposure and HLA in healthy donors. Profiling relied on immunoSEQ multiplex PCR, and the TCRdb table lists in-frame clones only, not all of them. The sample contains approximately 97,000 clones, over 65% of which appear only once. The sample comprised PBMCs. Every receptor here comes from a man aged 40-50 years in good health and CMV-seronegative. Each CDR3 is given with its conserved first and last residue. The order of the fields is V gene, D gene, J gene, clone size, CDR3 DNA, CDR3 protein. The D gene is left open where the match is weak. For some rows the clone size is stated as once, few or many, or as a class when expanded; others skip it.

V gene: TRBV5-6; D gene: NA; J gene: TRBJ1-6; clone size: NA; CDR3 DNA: TGTGCCAGCTTATCGAGGGGGGGGGATTCACCCCTCCACTTT; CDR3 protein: CASLSRGGDSPLHF
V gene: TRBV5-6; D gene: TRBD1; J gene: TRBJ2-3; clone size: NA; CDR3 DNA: TGTGCCAGCAGCTTGGGTCAGGGGGCCGATACGCAGTATTTT; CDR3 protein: CASSLGQGADTQYF
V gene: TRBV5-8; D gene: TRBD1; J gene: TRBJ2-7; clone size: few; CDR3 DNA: TGTGCCAGCAGCGTCCGGGACAGTCCCTACGAGCAGTACTTC; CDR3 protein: CASSVRDSPYEQYF
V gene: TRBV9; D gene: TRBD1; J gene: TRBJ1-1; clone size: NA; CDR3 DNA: TGTGCCAGCAGCGTAGCTTGGAGGGGGCATACTGAAGCTTTCTTT; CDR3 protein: CASSVAWRGHTEAFF
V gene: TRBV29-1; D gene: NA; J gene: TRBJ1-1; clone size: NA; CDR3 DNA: TGCAGCGTTGAATGGGGGCGGGACACTGAAGCTTTCTTT; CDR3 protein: CSVEWGRDTEAFF
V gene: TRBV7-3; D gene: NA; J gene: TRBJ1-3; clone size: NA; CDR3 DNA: TGTGCCAGCAGCTTAAATGGGCTGGACACCATATATTTT; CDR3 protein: CASSLNGLDTIYF
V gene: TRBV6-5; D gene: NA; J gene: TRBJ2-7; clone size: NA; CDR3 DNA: TGTGCCAGCAGTCTTCAGGGGCCGTACGAGCAGTACTTC; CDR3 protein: CASSLQGPYEQYF
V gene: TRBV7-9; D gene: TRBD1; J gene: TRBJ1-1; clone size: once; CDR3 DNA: TGTGCCAGCAGCTCCCCAGCGACAGGGGAACCCGCTGAAGCTTTCTTT; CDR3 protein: CASSSPATGEPAEAFF
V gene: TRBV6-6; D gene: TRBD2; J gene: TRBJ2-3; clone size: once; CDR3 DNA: TGTGCCAGCAGTTACAGAGCGGGGGGTCACCCAGATACGCAGTATTTT; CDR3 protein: CASSYRAGGHPDTQYF
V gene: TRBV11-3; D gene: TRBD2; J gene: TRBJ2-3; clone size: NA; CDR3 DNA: TGTGCCAGCAGCTTAGCGGGGGGGGCCGTGGATACGCAGTATTTT; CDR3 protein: CASSLAGGAVDTQYF
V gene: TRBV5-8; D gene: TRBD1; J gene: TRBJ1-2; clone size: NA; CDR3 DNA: TGTGCCAGCAGCTTACAGGGGGCGGTCGGCTACACCTTC; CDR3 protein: CASSLQGAVGYTF
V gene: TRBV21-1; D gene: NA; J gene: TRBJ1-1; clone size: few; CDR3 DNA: TGTGCCAGCAGCAAAGGACAGAACACTGAAGCTTTCTTT; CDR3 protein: CASSKGQNTEAFF
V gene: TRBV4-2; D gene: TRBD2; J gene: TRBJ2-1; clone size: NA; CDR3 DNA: TGTGCCAGCAGCCATCCCCGCGGGGGGAGCTCCTACAATGAGCAGTTCTTC; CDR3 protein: CASSHPRGGSSYNEQFF
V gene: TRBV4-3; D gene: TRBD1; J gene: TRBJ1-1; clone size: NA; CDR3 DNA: TGCGCCAGCAGCCAAGGGACAGGGGGCGCAGAGGAAGCTTTCTTT; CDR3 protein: CASSQGTGGAEEAFF
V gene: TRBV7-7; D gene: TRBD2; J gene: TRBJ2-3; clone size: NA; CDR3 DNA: TGTGCTAGCAGCCCCGGGCTAGCGGGGTTCACAGATACGCAGTATTTT; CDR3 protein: CASSPGLAGFTDTQYF
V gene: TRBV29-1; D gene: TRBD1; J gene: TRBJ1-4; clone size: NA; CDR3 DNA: TGCAGCGGAGCCGGGACAGGGGATGAAAAACTGTTTTTT; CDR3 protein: CSGAGTGDEKLFF
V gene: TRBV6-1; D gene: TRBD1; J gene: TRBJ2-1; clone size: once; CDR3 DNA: TGTGCCAGCAGTGTTACAGGGGGCTCCTACAATGAGCAGTTCTTC; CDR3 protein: CASSVTGGSYNEQFF
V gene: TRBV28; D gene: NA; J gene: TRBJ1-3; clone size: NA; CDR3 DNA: TGTGCCAGCAGAACGGGATCTGGAAACACCATATATTTT; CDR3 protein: CASRTGSGNTIYF
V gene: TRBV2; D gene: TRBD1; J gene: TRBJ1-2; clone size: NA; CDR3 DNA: TGTGCCAGCTCCGGGACAGGGGGTCTCTACACCTTC; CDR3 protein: CASSGTGGLYTF
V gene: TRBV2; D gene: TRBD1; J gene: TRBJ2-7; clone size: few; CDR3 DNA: TGTGCCAGCAGTGAACCGACAGGGGGCTACGAGCAGTACTTC; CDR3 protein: CASSEPTGGYEQYF
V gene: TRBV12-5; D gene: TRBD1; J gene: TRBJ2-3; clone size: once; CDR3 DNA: TGTGCTAGTGTCCCGGGACAGGTCGGCACAGATACGCAGTATTTT; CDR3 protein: CASVPGQVGTDTQYF
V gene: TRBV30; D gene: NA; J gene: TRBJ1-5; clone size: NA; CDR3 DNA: TGTGCCTGGAGTTTTATCAGGAGCAATCAGCCCCAGCATTTT; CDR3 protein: CAWSFIRSNQPQHF
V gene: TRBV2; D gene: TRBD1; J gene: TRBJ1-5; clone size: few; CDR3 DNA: TGTGCCAGCAGTGAAGAGGGGGCGGACAGCAATCAGCCCCAGCATTTT; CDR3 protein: CASSEEGADSNQPQHF
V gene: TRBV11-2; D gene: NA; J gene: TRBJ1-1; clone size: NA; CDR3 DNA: TGTGCCAGCAGCTTCTCAGGCAGTTTGAACACTGAAGCTTTCTTT; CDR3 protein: CASSFSGSLNTEAFF
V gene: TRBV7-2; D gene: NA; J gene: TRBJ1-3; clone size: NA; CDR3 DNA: TGTGCCAGCAGCTTAGCGGGCGTTAACTCTGGAAACACCATATATTTT; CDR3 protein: CASSLAGVNSGNTIYF
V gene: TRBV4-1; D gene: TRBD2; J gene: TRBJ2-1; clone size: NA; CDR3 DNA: TGCGCCAGCAGCCAAAGGAGCGGGGGGGGGTACAATGAGCAGTTCTTC; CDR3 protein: CASSQRSGGGYNEQFF
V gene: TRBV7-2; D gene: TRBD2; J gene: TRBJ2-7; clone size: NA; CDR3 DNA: TGTGCCAGCAGCTTCGGGAGGGGCGGGGGGCGAACCTACGAGCAGTACTTC; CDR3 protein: CASSFGRGGGRTYEQYF
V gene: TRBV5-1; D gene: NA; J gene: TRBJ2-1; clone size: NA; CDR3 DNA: TGCGCCAGCATGTTGCGGGGGCCTGGGAATGAGCAGTTCTTC; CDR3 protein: CASMLRGPGNEQFF
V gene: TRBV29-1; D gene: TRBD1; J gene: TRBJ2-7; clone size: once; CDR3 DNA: TGCAGCGTTGGAGGGGGCGACGAGCAGTACTTC; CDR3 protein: CSVGGGDEQYF
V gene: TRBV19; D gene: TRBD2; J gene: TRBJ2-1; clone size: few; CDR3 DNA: TGTGCCAGTAGTATCCCCCTGGGGGGGGCCTACAATGAGCAGTTCTTC; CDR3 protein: CASSIPLGGAYNEQFF
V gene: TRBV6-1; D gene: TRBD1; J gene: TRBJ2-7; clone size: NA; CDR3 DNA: TGTGCCAGCAGAGACCCACAGGGGGGAGCCTACGAGCAGTACTTC; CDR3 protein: CASRDPQGGAYEQYF
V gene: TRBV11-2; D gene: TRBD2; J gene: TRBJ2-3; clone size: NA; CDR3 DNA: TGTGCCAGCAGAGTAGCGGGGGTAAGCACAGATACGCAGTATTTT; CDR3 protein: CASRVAGVSTDTQYF
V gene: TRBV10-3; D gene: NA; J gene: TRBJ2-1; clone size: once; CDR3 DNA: TGTGCCATCAGCGGCGAAGGGGCCTACAATGAGCAGTTCTTC; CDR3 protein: CAISGEGAYNEQFF
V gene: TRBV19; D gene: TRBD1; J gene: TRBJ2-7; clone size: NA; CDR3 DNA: TGTGCCAGTTCGGACAGGGGTCACGATCACTCCTACGAGCAGTACTTC; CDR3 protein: CASSDRGHDHSYEQYF
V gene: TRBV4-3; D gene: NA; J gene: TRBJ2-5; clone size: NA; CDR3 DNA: TGCGCCAGCAGCCAAGATGTAGGGGGGGCCGGTGAGACCCAGTACTTC; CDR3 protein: CASSQDVGGAGETQYF
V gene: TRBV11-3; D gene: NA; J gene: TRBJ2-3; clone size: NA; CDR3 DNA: TGTGCCAGCAGCTCCCGGGGAGGTGTCGCAGATACGCAGTATTTT; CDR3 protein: CASSSRGGVADTQYF
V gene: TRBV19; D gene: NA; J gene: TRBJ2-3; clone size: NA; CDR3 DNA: TGTGCCAGTAGTATTGGAAGGGGGAGCACAGATACGCAGTATTTT; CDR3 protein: CASSIGRGSTDTQYF
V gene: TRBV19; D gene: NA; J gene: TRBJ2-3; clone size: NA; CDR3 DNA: TGTGCCAGTAGTATAGACAGAGATACGCAGTATTTT; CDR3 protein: CASSIDRDTQYF
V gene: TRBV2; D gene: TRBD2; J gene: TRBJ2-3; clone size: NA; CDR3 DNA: TGTGCCAGCCTACTAGCGGGGGGCACAGATACGCAGTATTTT; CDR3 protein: CASLLAGGTDTQYF
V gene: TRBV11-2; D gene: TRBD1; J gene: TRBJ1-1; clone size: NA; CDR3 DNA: TGTGCCAGCAGCGGGGCGACAGGGGTGGGTATGAACACTGAAGCTTTCTTT; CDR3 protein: CASSGATGVGMNTEAFF
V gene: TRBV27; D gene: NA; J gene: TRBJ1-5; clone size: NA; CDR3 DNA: TGTGCCAGCAGTCCACCGGGCAATCAGCCCCAGCATTTT; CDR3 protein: CASSPPGNQPQHF
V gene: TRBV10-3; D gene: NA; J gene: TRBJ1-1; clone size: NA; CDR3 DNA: TGTGCCATCGCGAGTGAGGGTAGGACTGAAGCTTTCTTT; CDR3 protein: CAIASEGRTEAFF
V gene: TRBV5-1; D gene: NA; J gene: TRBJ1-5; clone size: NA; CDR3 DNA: TGCGCCAGCAGCTTGGCGGGGGGGAGCAATCAGCCCCAGCATTTT; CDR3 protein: CASSLAGGSNQPQHF
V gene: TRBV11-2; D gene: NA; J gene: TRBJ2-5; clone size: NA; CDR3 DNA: TGTGCCAGCAGCTTAGGGGCAGTACAAGAGACCCAGTACTTC; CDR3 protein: CASSLGAVQETQYF
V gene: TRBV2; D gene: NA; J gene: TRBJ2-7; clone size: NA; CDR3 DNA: TGTGCCAGCAAGCAGGATACTTCCTACGAGCAGTACTTC; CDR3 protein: CASKQDTSYEQYF
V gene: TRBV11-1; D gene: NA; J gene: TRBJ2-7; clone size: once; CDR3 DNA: TGTGCCAGCAGCTTAGAGGGGCCCAGCTCCTACGAGCAGTACTTC; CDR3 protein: CASSLEGPSSYEQYF
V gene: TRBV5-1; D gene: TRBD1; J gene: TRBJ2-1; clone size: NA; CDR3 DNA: TGCGCCAGCAGCTTGGTATTTAGGACAGGGGGAGACGGTGAGCAGTTCTTC; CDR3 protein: CASSLVFRTGGDGEQFF
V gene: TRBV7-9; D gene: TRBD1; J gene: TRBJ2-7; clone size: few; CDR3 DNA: TGTGCCAGCAGCCCGACAGGGGGGACCTACGAGCAGTACTTC; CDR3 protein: CASSPTGGTYEQYF
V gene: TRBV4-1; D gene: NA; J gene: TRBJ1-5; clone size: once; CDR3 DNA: TGCGCCAGCAGCCCAGAGGAACAGGTCAGCAATCAGCCCCAGCATTTT; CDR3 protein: CASSPEEQVSNQPQHF
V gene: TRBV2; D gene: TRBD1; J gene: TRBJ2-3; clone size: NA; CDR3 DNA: TGTGCCAGCAGTGCTTACACAGGGGCGTCATCAGATACGCAGTATTTT; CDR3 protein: CASSAYTGASSDTQYF
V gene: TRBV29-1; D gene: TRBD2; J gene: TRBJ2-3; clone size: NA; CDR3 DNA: TGCAGCGTTGAAGGCGAGCGGGGGGTCACAGATACGCAGTATTTT; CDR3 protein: CSVEGERGVTDTQYF
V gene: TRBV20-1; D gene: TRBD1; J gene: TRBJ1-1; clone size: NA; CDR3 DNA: TGCAGTGCCCAGGGGGGCACTGAAGCTTTCTTT; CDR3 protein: CSAQGGTEAFF
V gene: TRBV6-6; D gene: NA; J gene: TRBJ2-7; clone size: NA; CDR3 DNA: TGTGCCAGCAGTTACTCTCAGGGATTGGCCGAGCAGTACTTC; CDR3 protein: CASSYSQGLAEQYF
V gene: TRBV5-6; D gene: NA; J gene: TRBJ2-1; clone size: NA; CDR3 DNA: TGTGCCAGCAGCTTGGCCGTCCCGGTTATCGATGAGCAGTTCTTC; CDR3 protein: CASSLAVPVIDEQFF
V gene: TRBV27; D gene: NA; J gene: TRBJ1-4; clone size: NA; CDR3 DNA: TGTGCCAGCAGTTTCCAGGGACTTAATGAAAAACTGTTTTTT; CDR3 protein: CASSFQGLNEKLFF
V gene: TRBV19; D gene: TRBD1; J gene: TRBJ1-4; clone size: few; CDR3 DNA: TGTGCCAGTAGTCACGCTAGACAGGGAAGGGGAGAAAAACTGTTTTTT; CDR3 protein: CASSHARQGRGEKLFF
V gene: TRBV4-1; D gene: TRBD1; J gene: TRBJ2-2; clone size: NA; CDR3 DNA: TGCGCCAGCAGCCACAATCGGGACAGATACACCGGGGAGCTGTTTTTT; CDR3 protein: CASSHNRDRYTGELFF
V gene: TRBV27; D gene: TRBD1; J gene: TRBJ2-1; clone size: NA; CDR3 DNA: TGTGCCAGCAGTTTTGGGACAGGGCTAGGCAATGAGCAGTTCTTC; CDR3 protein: CASSFGTGLGNEQFF
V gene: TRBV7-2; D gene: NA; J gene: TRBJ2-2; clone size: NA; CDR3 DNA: TGTGCCAGCAGGAGGCAGTCCGACACCGGGGAGCTGTTTTTT; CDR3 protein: CASRRQSDTGELFF
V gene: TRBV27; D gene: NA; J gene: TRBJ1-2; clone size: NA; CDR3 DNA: TGTGCCAGCAGCCCACGTTTACGGACAGCATCTTTTTACTATGGCTACACCTTC; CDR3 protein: CASSPRLRTASFYYGYTF